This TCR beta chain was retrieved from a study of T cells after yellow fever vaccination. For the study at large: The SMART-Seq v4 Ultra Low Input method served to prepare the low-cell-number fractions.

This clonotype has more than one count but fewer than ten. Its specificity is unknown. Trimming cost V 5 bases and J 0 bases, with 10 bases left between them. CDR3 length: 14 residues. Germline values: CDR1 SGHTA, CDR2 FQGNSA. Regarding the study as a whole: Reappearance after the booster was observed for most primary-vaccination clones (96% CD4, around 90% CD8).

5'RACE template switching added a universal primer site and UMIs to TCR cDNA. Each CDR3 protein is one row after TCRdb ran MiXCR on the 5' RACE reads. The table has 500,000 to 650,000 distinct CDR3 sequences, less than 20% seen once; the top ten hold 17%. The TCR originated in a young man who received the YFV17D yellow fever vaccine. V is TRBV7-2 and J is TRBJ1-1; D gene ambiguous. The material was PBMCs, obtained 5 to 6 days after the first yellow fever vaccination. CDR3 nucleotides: TGTGCCAGCAGCCCACATCAGATGAACACTGAAGCTTTCTTT. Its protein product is CASSPHQMNTEAFF.